The present TCR beta chain was sequenced within a study of T cells in Graves' hyperthyroidism and ophthalmopathy. Overall study: Peripheral blood collection took place at initial diagnosis, before any treatment.

V was shortened by 7 bases and J by 4 bases, with 16 bases between the two germline ends. The CDR3 sequence is 15 residues long. The germline V gene has CDR1 LGHDT and CDR2 YNNKEL (reference sequence). This clonotype occurred a few times. Its target is not known. Researchers took RNA transcripts and amplified the TCR beta CDR3 regions from them. The HTBI primer set served for first-round RT-PCR of the TCR CDR3. MiXCR, run by TCRdb on the multiplex PCR reads, gives a single entry per CDR3 protein. The repertoire holds 300,000 to 400,000 distinct CDR3 sequences, with 15% to 20% as singletons. The study, taken as a whole, reports: Researchers found most expanded thyroid clonotypes above 0.001 in blood as well. In validation, the model predicted ophthalmopathy. These predictions came a median roughly 7.1 months before onset.

Pregnant or lactating patients were excluded, as were those with uncontrolled infection or other autoimmune disease. This sequence joins TRBV3-1 and TRBJ2-2; D is unresolved. The sample comprised blood. This sequence originates from a woman in her forties or fifties with Graves' hyperthyroidism. The CDR3 here is CASTSLPVVTGELFF. In nucleotides, the CDR3 is TGTGCCAGCACCTCCCTACCAGTCGTCACCGGGGAGCTGTTTTTT.